This T cell receptor (beta chain) was retrieved from a study of blood T cells in healthy people across ages. Overall study findings and caveats: PBMC samples, being unsorted, prevented any conclusive comparison of naive and antigen-experienced cells. Significant beta diversity loss was already apparent by age approximately 40, declining roughly linearly.

This clonotype turned up a few times. Its antigen is still unknown. Peripheral blood samples of around 9.5 milliliters were drawn from each donor. It was with a sample-barcoded 5' primer and a J-beta primer mix that a second PCR of roughly 7 to 12 cycles was run. TCRdb passed the 5' RACE reads through MiXCR, listing each CDR3 protein once. The table has 550,000 to 750,000 distinct CDR3 sequences, around 21% seen once. The specimen sequenced was blood. The receptor's source is a man in his 70s in good health.

CDR3 amino acids: CASRPGTTTYEQYF. DNA of the CDR3: TGTGCCAGCAGACCCGGGACAACTACCTACGAGCAGTACTTC. This chain connects TRBV2 to TRBJ2-7, with D tentatively TRBD1 (6 bases). Trimming took off 6 bases at V and 2 bases at J, with 14 bases between the two ends. This CDR3 contains 14 residues. CDR1 is SNHLY, CDR2 FYNNEI, per germline.